Each of the 5 T cell receptor beta chains below was sequenced from the same sample in a study of somatic mutations in cytotoxic T cells in rheumatoid arthritis. Libraries were prepared by immunoSEQ multiplex PCR; TCRdb keeps only in-frame clonotypes and omits some of them. The repertoire holds about 6,400 clones, with 65% to 80% as singletons. Sequenced sample: CD8+ T cells sorted from blood. These receptors all stem from a woman aged 50 to 65 in good health.

This clone occurred once. This chain uses TRBV13 with TRBJ2-3; TRBD2 agrees at 11 bases. With V trimmed by 3 bases and J by 4 bases, 6 bases remained unmatched. Germline CDR1 reads PRHDT; CDR2 reads FYEKMQ (reference sequence). The CDR3 totals 16 residues. CDR3 amino acids: CASSLISGGVADTQYF. For the CDR3, the DNA is TGTGCCAGCAGCTTGATTAGCGGGGGGGTGGCAGATACGCAGTATTTT.

This clone was observed once. The chain is built from TRBV9 and TRBJ2-5; 7 nucleotides match TRBD1. Per the germline V gene, CDR1 is SGDLS and CDR2 is YYNGEE. V trimming: 2 bases; J trimming: 3 bases; junction bases outside the gene matches: 7. The CDR3 extends over 15 amino acids. In DNA form, the CDR3 reads TGTGCCAGCAGCGTTCTCGGGACAGCAGAAGAGACCCAGTACTTC. As protein: CASSVLGTAEETQYF.

The chain links TRBV9 to TRBJ1-5; D not certain. The germline V gene has CDR1 SGDLS and CDR2 YYNGEE. Trimming stripped 3 bases from V and 7 bases from J, with 14 bases between. The CDR3 extends over 14 amino acids. DNA of the CDR3: TGTGCCAGCAGCGCGTCCCAAACGGGACAGCCCCAGCATTTT. Translating gives CASSASQTGQPQHF.

The CDR3 spells CASSMSGGGAGELFF. The CDR3 DNA is TGTGCCAGTAGTATGAGCGGGGGGGGTGCCGGGGAGCTGTTTTTT. The rearrangement links TRBV19 to TRBJ2-2; 10 nucleotides align to TRBD2. CDR1 is LNHDA, CDR2 SQIVND, per germline (reference sequence). J was trimmed by 6 bases and V by 3 bases; bases with no gene match: 4. The CDR3 spans 15 residues. The full variable domain, rest sourced from reference TRBV19 and TRBJ2-2, is DGGITQSPKYLFRKEGQNVTLSCEQNLNHDAMYWYRQDPGQGLRLIYYSQIVNDFQKGDIAEGYSVSREKKESFPLTVTSAQKNPTAFYLCASSMSGGGAGELFFGEGSRLTVL.

This chain links TRBV7-7 with TRBJ1-4; D perhaps matches TRBD1 (6 bases). CDR1 is SSHAT, CDR2 FNYEAQ, per germline (reference sequence). V gave up 1 base and J gave up 6 bases, with 9 bases separating them. CDR3 length: 14 amino acids. CDR3 sequence reads: CASSLGYRDEKLFF. For the CDR3, the DNA is TGTGCCAGCAGCTTAGGGTACAGGGATGAAAAACTGTTTTTT. The whole variable domain, filled in from reference TRBV7-7 and TRBJ1-4, reads GAGVSQSPRYKVTKRGQDVTLRCDPISSHATLYWYQQALGQGPEFLTYFNYEAQPDKSGLPSDRFSAERPEGSISTLTIQRTEQRDSAMYRCASSLGYRDEKLFFGSGTQLSVL.